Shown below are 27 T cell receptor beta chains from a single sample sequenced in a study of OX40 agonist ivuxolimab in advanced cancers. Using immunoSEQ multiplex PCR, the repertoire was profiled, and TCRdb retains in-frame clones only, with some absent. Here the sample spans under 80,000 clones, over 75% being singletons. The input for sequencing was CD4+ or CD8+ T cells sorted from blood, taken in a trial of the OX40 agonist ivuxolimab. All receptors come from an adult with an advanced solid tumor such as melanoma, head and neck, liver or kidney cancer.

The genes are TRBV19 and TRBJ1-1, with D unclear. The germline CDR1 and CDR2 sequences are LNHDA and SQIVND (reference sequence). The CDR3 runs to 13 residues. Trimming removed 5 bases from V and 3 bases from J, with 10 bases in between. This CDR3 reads CASSLGRDTEAFF. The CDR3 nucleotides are TGTGCCAGTAGTTTAGGCCGGGACACTGAAGCTTTCTTT.

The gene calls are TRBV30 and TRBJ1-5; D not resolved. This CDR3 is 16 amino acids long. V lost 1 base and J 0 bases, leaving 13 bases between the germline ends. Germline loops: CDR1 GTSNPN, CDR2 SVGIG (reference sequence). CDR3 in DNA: TGTGCCTGGAGTGGTCCCAGTGGCTATAGCAATCAGCCCCAGCATTTT. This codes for CAWSGPSGYSNQPQHF.

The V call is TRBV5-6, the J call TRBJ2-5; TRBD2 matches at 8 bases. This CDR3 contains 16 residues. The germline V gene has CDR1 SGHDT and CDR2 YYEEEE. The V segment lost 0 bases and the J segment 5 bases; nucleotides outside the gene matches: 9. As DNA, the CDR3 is TGTGCCAGCAGCTTGGCGGCGGGGGGCCGGTCTGAGACCCAGTACTTC. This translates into CASSLAAGGRSETQYF.

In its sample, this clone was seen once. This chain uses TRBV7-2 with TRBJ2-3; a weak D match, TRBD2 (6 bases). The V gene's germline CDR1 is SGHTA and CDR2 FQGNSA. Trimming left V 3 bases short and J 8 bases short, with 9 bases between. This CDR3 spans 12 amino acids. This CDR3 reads CASSFPGSTQYF. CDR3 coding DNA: TGTGCCAGCAGCTTTCCCGGGAGTACGCAGTATTTT.

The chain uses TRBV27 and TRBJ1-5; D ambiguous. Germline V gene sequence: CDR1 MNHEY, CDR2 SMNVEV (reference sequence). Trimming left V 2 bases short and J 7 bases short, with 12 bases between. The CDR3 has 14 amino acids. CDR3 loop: CASSLVGPSQPQHF. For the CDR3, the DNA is TGTGCCAGCAGTTTAGTGGGTCCCAGCCAGCCCCAGCATTTT.

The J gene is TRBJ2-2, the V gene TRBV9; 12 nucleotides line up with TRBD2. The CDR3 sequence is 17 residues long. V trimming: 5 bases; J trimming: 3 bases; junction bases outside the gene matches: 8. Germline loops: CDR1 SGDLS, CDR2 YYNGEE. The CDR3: CASSPLAGGGDTGELFF. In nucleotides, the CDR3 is TGTGCCAGCAGTCCACTAGCGGGGGGCGGGGACACCGGGGAGCTGTTTTTT.

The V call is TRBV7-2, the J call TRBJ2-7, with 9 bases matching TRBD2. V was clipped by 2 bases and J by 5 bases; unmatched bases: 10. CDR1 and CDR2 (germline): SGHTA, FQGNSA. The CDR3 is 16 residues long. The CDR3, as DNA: TGTGCCAGCAGCTTAAACCCCGGGACTAGCAATCACGAGCAGTACTTC. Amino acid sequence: CASSLNPGTSNHEQYF.

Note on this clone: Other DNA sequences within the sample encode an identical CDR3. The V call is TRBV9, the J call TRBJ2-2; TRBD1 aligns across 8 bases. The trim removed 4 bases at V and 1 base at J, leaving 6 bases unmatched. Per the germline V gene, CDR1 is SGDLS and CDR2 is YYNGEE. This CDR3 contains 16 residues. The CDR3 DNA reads TGTGCCAGCAGCCCCCCTGGACAGGGGAACACCGGGGAGCTGTTTTTT. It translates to CASSPPGQGNTGELFF. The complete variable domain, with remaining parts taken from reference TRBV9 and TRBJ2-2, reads DSGVTQTPKHLITATGQRVTLRCSPRSGDLSVYWYQQSLDQGLQFLIQYYNGEERAKGNILERFSAQQFPDLHSELNLSSLELGDSALYFCASSPPGQGNTGELFFGEGSRLTVL.

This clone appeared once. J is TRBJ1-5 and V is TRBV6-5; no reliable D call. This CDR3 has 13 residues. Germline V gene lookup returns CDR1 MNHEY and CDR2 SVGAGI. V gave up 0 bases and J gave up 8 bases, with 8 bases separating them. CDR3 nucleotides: TGTGCCAGCAGTTACTCGAGGGCGGAGCCCCAGCATTTT. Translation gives CASSYSRAEPQHF.

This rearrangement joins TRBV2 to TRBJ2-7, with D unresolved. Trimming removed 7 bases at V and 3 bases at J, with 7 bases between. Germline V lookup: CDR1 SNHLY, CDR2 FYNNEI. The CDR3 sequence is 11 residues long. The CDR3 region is CASMQDYEQYF. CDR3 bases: TGTGCCAGCATGCAGGACTACGAGCAGTACTTC. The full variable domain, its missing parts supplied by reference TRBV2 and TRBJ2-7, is EPEVTQTPSHQVTQMGQEVILRCVPISNHLYFYWYRQILGQKVEFLVSFYNNEISEKSEIFDDQFSVERPDGSNFTLKIRSTKLEDSAMYFCASMQDYEQYFGPGTRLTVT.

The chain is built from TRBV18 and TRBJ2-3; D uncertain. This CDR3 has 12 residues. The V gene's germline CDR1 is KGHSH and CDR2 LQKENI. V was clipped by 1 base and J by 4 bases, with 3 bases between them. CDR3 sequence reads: CASSPQADTQYF. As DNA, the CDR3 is TGTGCCAGCTCACCACAGGCAGATACGCAGTATTTT.

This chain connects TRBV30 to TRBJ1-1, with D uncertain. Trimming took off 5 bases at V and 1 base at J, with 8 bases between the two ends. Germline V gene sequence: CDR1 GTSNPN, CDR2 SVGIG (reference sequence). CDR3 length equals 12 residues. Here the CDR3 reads CAWSRPNTEAFF. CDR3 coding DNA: TGTGCCTGGTCACGACCGAACACTGAAGCTTTCTTT. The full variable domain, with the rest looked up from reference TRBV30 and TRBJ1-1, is SQTIHQWPATLVQPVGSPLSLECTVEGTSNPNLYWYRQAAGRGLQLLFYSVGIGQISSEVPQNLSASRPQDRQFILSSKKLLLSDSGFYLCAWSRPNTEAFFGQGTRLTVV.

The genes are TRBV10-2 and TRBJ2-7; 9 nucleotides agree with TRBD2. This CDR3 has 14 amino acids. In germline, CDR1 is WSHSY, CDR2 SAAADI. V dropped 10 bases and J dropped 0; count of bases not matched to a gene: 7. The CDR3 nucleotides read TGCGCCACCCTGCGGGAGGGCCTCTCCTACGAGCAGTACTTC. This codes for CATLREGLSYEQYF.

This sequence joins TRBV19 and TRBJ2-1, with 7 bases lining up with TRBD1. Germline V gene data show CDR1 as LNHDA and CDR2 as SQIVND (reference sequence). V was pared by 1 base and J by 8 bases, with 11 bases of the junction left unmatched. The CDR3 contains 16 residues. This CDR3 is CASSIGDSIGLDEQFF. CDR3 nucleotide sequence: TGTGCCAGTAGTATAGGGGACAGTATAGGTCTGGATGAGCAGTTCTTC.

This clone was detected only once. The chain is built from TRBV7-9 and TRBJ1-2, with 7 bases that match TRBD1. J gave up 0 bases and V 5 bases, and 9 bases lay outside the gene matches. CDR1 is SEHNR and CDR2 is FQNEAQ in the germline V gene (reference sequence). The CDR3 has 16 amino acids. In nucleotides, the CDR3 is TGTGCCAGCAGCCCGGGGGGAGGACAGGCTAACTATGGCTACACCTTC. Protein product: CASSPGGGQANYGYTF.

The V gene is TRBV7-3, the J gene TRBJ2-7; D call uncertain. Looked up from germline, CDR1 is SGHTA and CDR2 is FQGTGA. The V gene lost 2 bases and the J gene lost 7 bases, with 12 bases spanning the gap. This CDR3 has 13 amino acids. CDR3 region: CASSLGPVGEQYF. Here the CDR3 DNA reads TGTGCCAGCAGCTTAGGACCGGTGGGTGAGCAGTACTTC.

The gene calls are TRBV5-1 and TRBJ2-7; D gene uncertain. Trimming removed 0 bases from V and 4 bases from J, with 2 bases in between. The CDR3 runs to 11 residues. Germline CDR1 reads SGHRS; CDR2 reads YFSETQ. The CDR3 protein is CASSLEYEQYF. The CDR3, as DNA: TGCGCCAGCAGCTTGGAATACGAGCAGTACTTC.

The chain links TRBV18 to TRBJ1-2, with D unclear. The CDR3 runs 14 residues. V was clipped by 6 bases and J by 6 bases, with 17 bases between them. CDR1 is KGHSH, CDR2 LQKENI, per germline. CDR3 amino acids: CASSREPGRNGYTF. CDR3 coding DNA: TGTGCCAGCTCCCGTGAACCGGGGAGGAATGGCTACACCTTC.

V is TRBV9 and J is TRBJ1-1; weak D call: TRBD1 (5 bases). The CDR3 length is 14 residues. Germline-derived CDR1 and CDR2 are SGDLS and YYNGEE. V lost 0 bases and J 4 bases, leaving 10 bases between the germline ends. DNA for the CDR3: TGTGCCAGCAGCGTAGGGGGGTTGAGCACTGAAGCTTTCTTT. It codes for CASSVGGLSTEAFF.

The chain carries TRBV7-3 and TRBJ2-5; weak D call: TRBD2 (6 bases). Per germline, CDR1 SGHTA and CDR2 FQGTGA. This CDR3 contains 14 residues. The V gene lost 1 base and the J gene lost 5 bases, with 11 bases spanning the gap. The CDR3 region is CASSLNGGKETQYF. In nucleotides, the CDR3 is TGTGCCAGCAGCTTAAATGGAGGGAAGGAGACCCAGTACTTC.

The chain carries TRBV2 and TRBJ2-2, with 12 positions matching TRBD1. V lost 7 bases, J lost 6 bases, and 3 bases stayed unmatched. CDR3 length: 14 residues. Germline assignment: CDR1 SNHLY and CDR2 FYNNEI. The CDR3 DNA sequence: TGTGCCAGCACCGGGACAGGGGGCTCCGGGGAGCTGTTTTTT. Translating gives CASTGTGGSGELFF.

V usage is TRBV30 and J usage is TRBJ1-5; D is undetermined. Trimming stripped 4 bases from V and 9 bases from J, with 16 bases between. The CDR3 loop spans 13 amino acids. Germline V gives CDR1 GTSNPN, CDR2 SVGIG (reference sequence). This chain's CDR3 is CAWTTQPSGPQHF. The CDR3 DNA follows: TGTGCCTGGACTACACAGCCGTCTGGGCCCCAGCATTTT. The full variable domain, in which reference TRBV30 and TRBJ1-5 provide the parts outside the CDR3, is SQTIHQWPATLVQPVGSPLSLECTVEGTSNPNLYWYRQAAGRGLQLLFYSVGIGQISSEVPQNLSASRPQDRQFILSSKKLLLSDSGFYLCAWTTQPSGPQHFGDGTRLSIL.

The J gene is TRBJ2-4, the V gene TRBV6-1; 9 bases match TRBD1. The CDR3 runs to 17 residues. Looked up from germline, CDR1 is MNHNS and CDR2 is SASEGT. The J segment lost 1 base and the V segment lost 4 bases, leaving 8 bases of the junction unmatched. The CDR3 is CASSGRGTGRAKNIQYF. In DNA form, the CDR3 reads TGTGCCAGCAGTGGACGCGGGACAGGGAGGGCCAAAAACATTCAGTACTTC.

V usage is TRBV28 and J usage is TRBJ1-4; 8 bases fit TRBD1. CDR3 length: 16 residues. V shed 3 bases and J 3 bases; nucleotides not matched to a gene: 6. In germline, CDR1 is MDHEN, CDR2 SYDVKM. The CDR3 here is CASSFLNRGANEKLFF. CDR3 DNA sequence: TGTGCCAGCAGTTTTTTAAACAGGGGGGCTAATGAAAAACTGTTTTTT.

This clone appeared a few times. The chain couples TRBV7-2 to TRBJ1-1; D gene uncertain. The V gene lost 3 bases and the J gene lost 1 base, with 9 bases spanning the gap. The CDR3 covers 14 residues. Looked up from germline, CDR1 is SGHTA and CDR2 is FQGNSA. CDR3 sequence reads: CASSFWSTNTEAFF. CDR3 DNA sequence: TGTGCCAGCAGCTTTTGGAGCACGAACACTGAAGCTTTCTTT.

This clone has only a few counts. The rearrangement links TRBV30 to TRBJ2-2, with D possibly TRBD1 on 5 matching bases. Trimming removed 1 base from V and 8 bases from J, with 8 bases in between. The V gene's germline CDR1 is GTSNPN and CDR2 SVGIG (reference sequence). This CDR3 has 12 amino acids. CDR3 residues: CAWSEGVGELFF. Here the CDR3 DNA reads TGTGCCTGGAGTGAAGGGGTTGGGGAGCTGTTTTTT.

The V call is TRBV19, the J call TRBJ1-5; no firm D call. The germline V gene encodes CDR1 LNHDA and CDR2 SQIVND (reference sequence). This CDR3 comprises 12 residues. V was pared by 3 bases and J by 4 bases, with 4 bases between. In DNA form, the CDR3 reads TGTGCCAGTAGTATCCAGAATCAGCCCCAGCATTTT. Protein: CASSIQNQPQHF.